Listed below are T cell receptor beta chains from one sample, sequenced in a study of T cells after yellow fever vaccination. TCRdb independently ran MiXCR on the 5' RACE reads; one entry per CDR3 protein. The table includes a few hundred thousand distinct CDR3 sequences, less than 9% detected once. The sequencing here drew on CD4+ T cells sorted from PBMCs, taken 15 days after the yellow fever booster vaccination. These receptor sequences come from a man aged 25-45 years who received the YFV17D yellow fever vaccine. The CDR3 runs from the conserved cysteine through the conserved F or W. Each record gives: J gene, V gene, clone size, D gene, CDR3 protein, CDR3 DNA. A D gene is named only where the DNA matches it firmly. The size field is filled for only some rows; it gives once, few, many or a size class.

J gene: TRBJ2-2; V gene: TRBV5-3; clone size: .; D gene: .; CDR3 protein: CARSFGNGELFF; CDR3 DNA: TGTGCCAGAAGCTTCGGTAACGGGGAGCTGTTTTTT
J gene: TRBJ2-3; V gene: TRBV11-2; clone size: .; D gene: TRBD1; CDR3 protein: CASSLGGTVTNTQYF; CDR3 DNA: TGTGCCAGCAGCTTAGGAGGGACAGTCACTAATACGCAGTATTTT
J gene: TRBJ2-1; V gene: TRBV5-5; clone size: .; D gene: TRBD2; CDR3 protein: CASSYPGGEQFF; CDR3 DNA: TGTGCCAGCAGTTATCCGGGGGGTGAGCAGTTCTTC
J gene: TRBJ2-5; V gene: TRBV4-2; clone size: many; D gene: .; CDR3 protein: CASSQDTFAQADDQKGQETQYF; CDR3 DNA: TGTGCCAGCAGCCAAGATACGTTCGCCCAGGCGGATGACCAGAAGGGGCAAGAGACCCAGTACTTC
J gene: TRBJ1-1; V gene: TRBV4-3; clone size: few; D gene: TRBD1; CDR3 protein: CASSQQDRVTEAFF; CDR3 DNA: TGCGCCAGCAGCCAGCAGGACAGGGTGACTGAAGCTTTCTTT
J gene: TRBJ2-6; V gene: TRBV18; clone size: .; D gene: .; CDR3 protein: CASSPLQWASSGANVLTF; CDR3 DNA: TGTGCCAGCTCACCGCTTCAGTGGGCATCCTCTGGGGCCAACGTCCTGACTTTC
J gene: TRBJ2-7; V gene: TRBV7-2; clone size: .; D gene: .; CDR3 protein: CASSQRLGVPYEQYF; CDR3 DNA: TGTGCCAGCAGCCAAAGGTTGGGGGTTCCCTACGAGCAGTACTTC
J gene: TRBJ1-2; V gene: TRBV20-1; clone size: few; D gene: .; CDR3 protein: CSASPLNYGYTF; CDR3 DNA: TGCAGTGCTAGTCCCCTCAACTATGGCTACACCTTC
J gene: TRBJ2-7; V gene: TRBV7-2; clone size: few; D gene: .; CDR3 protein: CASSLSGGTGQYF; CDR3 DNA: TGTGCCAGCAGCTTATCAGGGGGGACCGGGCAGTACTTC
J gene: TRBJ2-7; V gene: TRBV12-3/TRBV12-4; clone size: .; D gene: .; CDR3 protein: CASTPLGSSHEQYF; CDR3 DNA: TGTGCCAGCACACCACTAGGGTCTTCCCACGAGCAGTACTTC
J gene: TRBJ2-3; V gene: TRBV5-1; clone size: many; D gene: .; CDR3 protein: CASSLAWSTDTQYF; CDR3 DNA: TGCGCCAGCAGCTTGGCTTGGAGCACAGATACGCAGTATTTT
J gene: TRBJ2-3; V gene: TRBV7-3; clone size: .; D gene: .; CDR3 protein: CASGQGGTDTQYF; CDR3 DNA: TGTGCCAGCGGGCAGGGCGGCACAGATACGCAGTATTTT
J gene: TRBJ2-1; V gene: TRBV6-1; clone size: few; D gene: TRBD2; CDR3 protein: CASRQAGAYNEQFF; CDR3 DNA: TGTGCCAGCAGACAAGCGGGAGCCTACAATGAGCAGTTCTTC
J gene: TRBJ2-7; V gene: TRBV20-1; clone size: many; D gene: .; CDR3 protein: CSARDPWGSYEQYF; CDR3 DNA: TGCAGTGCTAGAGACCCGTGGGGGTCCTACGAGCAGTACTTC
J gene: TRBJ2-7; V gene: TRBV20-1; clone size: .; D gene: TRBD2; CDR3 protein: CSAEERERTCEQYF; CDR3 DNA: TGCAGTGCTGAGGAGCGGGAGAGGACCTGCGAGCAGTACTTC
J gene: TRBJ2-1; V gene: TRBV7-8; clone size: .; D gene: .; CDR3 protein: CASRFITGYNNEQFF; CDR3 DNA: TGTGCCAGCAGGTTTATAACGGGATACAACAATGAGCAGTTCTTC
J gene: TRBJ2-5; V gene: TRBV28; clone size: few; D gene: TRBD2; CDR3 protein: CASTPAGGIKETQYF; CDR3 DNA: TGTGCCAGCACTCCGGCGGGAGGGATAAAAGAGACCCAGTACTTC
J gene: TRBJ1-5; V gene: TRBV27; clone size: few; D gene: .; CDR3 protein: CASSLNRVGQPQHF; CDR3 DNA: TGTGCCAGCAGTTTAAACAGGGTAGGCCAGCCCCAGCATTTT
J gene: TRBJ2-1; V gene: TRBV29-1; clone size: .; D gene: .; CDR3 protein: CSVRAGSSYNEQFF; CDR3 DNA: TGCAGCGTCCGGGCCGGCAGCTCCTACAATGAGCAGTTCTTC
J gene: TRBJ2-1; V gene: TRBV20-1; clone size: many; D gene: .; CDR3 protein: CSATRQHNEQFF; CDR3 DNA: TGCAGTGCTACCCGACAGCACAATGAGCAGTTCTTC
J gene: TRBJ2-7; V gene: TRBV5-4; clone size: .; D gene: TRBD1; CDR3 protein: CASSLGTGVQGEQYF; CDR3 DNA: TGTGCCAGCAGCTTGGGGACAGGGGTTCAAGGCGAGCAGTACTTC
J gene: TRBJ2-1; V gene: TRBV29-1; clone size: few; D gene: TRBD1; CDR3 protein: CSVARTGGNEQFF; CDR3 DNA: TGCAGCGTTGCGAGGACAGGGGGCAATGAGCAGTTCTTC
J gene: TRBJ2-7; V gene: TRBV7-2; clone size: few; D gene: TRBD2; CDR3 protein: CASSSVSGSVFYEQYF; CDR3 DNA: TGTGCCAGCAGCTCTGTTAGCGGGAGTGTTTTCTACGAGCAGTACTTC
J gene: TRBJ2-5; V gene: TRBV5-1; clone size: many; D gene: .; CDR3 protein: CASSKVQETQYF; CDR3 DNA: TGCGCCAGCAGCAAGGTACAAGAGACCCAGTACTTC
J gene: TRBJ2-3; V gene: TRBV30; clone size: .; D gene: TRBD2; CDR3 protein: CAWSGTSGLVDTQYF; CDR3 DNA: TGTGCCTGGAGTGGGACTAGCGGCCTAGTAGATACGCAGTATTTT
J gene: TRBJ2-5; V gene: TRBV7-9; clone size: .; D gene: TRBD1; CDR3 protein: CASKDRAETQYF; CDR3 DNA: TGTGCTAGTAAGGACAGGGCGGAGACCCAGTACTTC
J gene: TRBJ2-1; V gene: TRBV6-1; clone size: few; D gene: TRBD2; CDR3 protein: CASTTGGSGNNEQFF; CDR3 DNA: TGTGCCAGCACCACGGGGGGTAGCGGTAACAATGAGCAGTTCTTC
J gene: TRBJ2-6; V gene: TRBV7-8; clone size: .; D gene: .; CDR3 protein: CASSLAPSSGANVLTF; CDR3 DNA: TGTGCCAGCAGCTTAGCCCCCTCTTCTGGGGCCAACGTCCTGACTTTC
J gene: TRBJ2-1; V gene: TRBV9; clone size: .; D gene: .; CDR3 protein: CASMEGPISGEQFF; CDR3 DNA: TGTGCCAGCATGGAGGGCCCAATTTCCGGTGAGCAGTTCTTC
J gene: TRBJ2-1; V gene: TRBV12-3/TRBV12-4; clone size: .; D gene: TRBD2; CDR3 protein: CASSRPLGLAGGLVGNEQFF; CDR3 DNA: TGTGCCAGCAGTCGCCCGCTAGGACTAGCGGGAGGGTTAGTAGGCAATGAGCAGTTCTTC
J gene: TRBJ2-7; V gene: TRBV7-9; clone size: .; D gene: .; CDR3 protein: CASSLAAQGREQYF; CDR3 DNA: TGTGCCAGCAGCTTAGCCGCGCAGGGTCGAGAGCAGTACTTC
J gene: TRBJ2-3; V gene: TRBV9; clone size: .; D gene: TRBD1; CDR3 protein: CASSAAGTGSTDTQYF; CDR3 DNA: TGTGCCAGCAGCGCAGCCGGGACAGGATCAACAGATACGCAGTATTTT
J gene: TRBJ2-1; V gene: TRBV5-1; clone size: few; D gene: .; CDR3 protein: CASSLVPLNEQFF; CDR3 DNA: TGCGCCAGCAGCTTGGTCCCCCTGAATGAGCAGTTCTTC